This section outlines one TCR beta chain sequence together with its context. As yet, its antigen is unknown. Specified time point: blood at routine non-recurrence follow-up after resection. Unsorted tumor, nontumor lung tissue or cryopreserved PBMC supplied the whole RNA. The sample originates from a study of spatial heterogeneity in lung cancer. Study in general: The approximately 78 donors had untreated early-stage non-small cell lung cancer. Overall study findings and caveats: Among blood samples, ubiquitous expanded tumor TCRs appeared more at resection than at follow-up.

TCR cDNA molecules were tagged individually, and each one carried a unique molecular identifier. Each CDR3 protein gets one entry after TCRdb re-called the 5' RACE reads with MiXCR. The table lists about 52,000 distinct CDR3 sequences, more than 6.5% of them singletons, with 35% in the top ten. The V end lost 4 bases, the J end lost 4 bases, and 14 bases lay between the germline ends. Germline-derived CDR1 and CDR2 are SGHDT and YYEEEE. CDR3 length: 14 amino acids. The sample here was PBMCs, taken at follow-up. The V gene is TRBV5-6, the J gene TRBJ1-1, with D possibly being TRBD1 (5 bases). This receptor was taken from a female donor with early-stage non-small cell lung cancer. CDR3 residues: CASSPRALSTEAFF. The CDR3 bases are TGTGCCAGCAGCCCCAGGGCGTTGAGCACTGAAGCTTTCTTT.